One T cell receptor (beta chain) is described in this entry. The repertoire was sequenced with immunoSEQ multiplex PCR; TCRdb's copy has only in-frame clones and lacks some. Among over 60,000 clones, about four fifths were seen once, and the ten largest hold roughly 6.2%. This sample is drawn from a study of OX40 agonist ivuxolimab in advanced cancers. Overall study context: The study enrolled dose-escalation patients with hepatocellular carcinoma, melanoma, renal cell or head and neck cancer.

Germline V CDR1 and CDR2: GTSNPN, SVGIG (reference sequence). This CDR3 contains 13 residues. Trimming took off 0 bases at V and 4 bases at J, with 9 bases between the two ends. The receptor comes from an adult with an advanced solid tumor such as melanoma, head and neck, liver or kidney cancer. The material sequenced was CD4+ or CD8+ T cells sorted from blood, taken in a trial of the OX40 agonist ivuxolimab. The J gene is TRBJ2-5, the V gene TRBV30; perhaps TRBD2 as D (5 bases). CDR3 coding DNA: TGTGCCTGGAGTGTACTTGAGGGAGAGACCCAGTACTTC. Amino acids: CAWSVLEGETQYF.